The rows below give T cell receptor beta chains drawn from one sample of a study of T cell responses to AZD1222 COVID-19 vaccine. Repertoires were generated with immunoSEQ multiplex PCR, while TCRdb's copy carries only in-frame clones and drops some. Here the sample spans about 97,000 clones, about 89% being singletons. The sequencing here drew on peripheral blood, taken on day 0 of AZD1222 vaccination. The receptors originated from an adult in good health. Each CDR3 is given with its conserved first and last residue. The order of the fields is CDR3 DNA, CDR3 protein, D gene, J gene, V gene, clone size. A D gene is named only where the DNA matches it firmly. Where a row states a size, it is once, few, many or the class of an expanded clone; other rows omit it.

DNA: TGTGCCAGCAAGGAGATAGGGGGGTACTACAATGAGCAGTTCTTC; CDR3: CASKEIGGYYNEQFF; D: -; J: TRBJ2-1; V: TRBV2; size: -
DNA: TGTGCCAGCAGCTTGGGTAGGGCCAGCTATGGCTACACCTTC; CDR3: CASSLGRASYGYTF; D: -; J: TRBJ1-2; V: TRBV5-6; size: -
DNA: TGTGCCATCAGCGCCCCCGGGACAGGGCACTACGAGCAGTACTTC; CDR3: CAISAPGTGHYEQYF; D: TRBD1; J: TRBJ2-7; V: TRBV10-3; size: -
DNA: TGTGCCAGCAGTTCACCAGGGAGCGAGACCCAGTACTTC; CDR3: CASSSPGSETQYF; D: -; J: TRBJ2-5; V: TRBV6-5; size: -
DNA: TGTGCCAGCAGTGACTCACCCGGGGGACACAATGAGCAGTTCTTC; CDR3: CASSDSPGGHNEQFF; D: -; J: TRBJ2-1; V: TRBV6-4; size: -
DNA: TGTGCCAGCAGCTTAGCGTTCGGGGTCTACAATGAGCAGTTCTTC; CDR3: CASSLAFGVYNEQFF; D: -; J: TRBJ2-1; V: TRBV7-2; size: -
DNA: TGTGCCAGCAGCTTAAGTGGGGGAGATCGAAGTAGGCAGTTCTTC; CDR3: CASSLSGGDRSRQFF; D: -; J: TRBJ2-1; V: TRBV7-3; size: -
DNA: TGTGCCAGCAGTCCAGGACAGTCCTACGAGCAGTACTTC; CDR3: CASSPGQSYEQYF; D: -; J: TRBJ2-7; V: TRBV27; size: -
DNA: TGTGCCAGCACACGCGGGGGGGCGGGAGATACGCAGTATTTT; CDR3: CASTRGGAGDTQYF; D: TRBD2; J: TRBJ2-3; V: TRBV6-5; size: -
DNA: TGTGCCAGCAGTTTAAACAATGGACAGACCCCTAACACCTTC; CDR3: CASSLNNGQTPNTF; D: -; J: TRBJ1-2; V: TRBV28; size: once
DNA: TGTGCCAGCAGCATTAACAGGGGGGCCTATAATTCACCCCTCCACTTT; CDR3: CASSINRGAYNSPLHF; D: TRBD1; J: TRBJ1-6; V: TRBV5-4; size: -
DNA: TGCAGCGTTGTGAAGGGGGCCCGGGAGCAGTACTTC; CDR3: CSVVKGAREQYF; D: TRBD1; J: TRBJ2-7; V: TRBV29-1; size: -
DNA: TGTGCCAGCAGCCCGACAGGCGATAGCAATCAGCCCCAGCATTTT; CDR3: CASSPTGDSNQPQHF; D: -; J: TRBJ1-5; V: TRBV7-9; size: -
DNA: TGCGCCAGCAGCTTAACAGGATCGAACACCGGGGAGCTGTTTTTT; CDR3: CASSLTGSNTGELFF; D: -; J: TRBJ2-2; V: TRBV5-1; size: -
DNA: TGTGCCAGCAGCTTAGTGGGGGTTCCCTACAATGAGCAGTTCTTC; CDR3: CASSLVGVPYNEQFF; D: -; J: TRBJ2-1; V: TRBV7-2; size: -
DNA: TGCAGTGCTAGTGGGGGGGCCTTGAACACTGAAGCTTTCTTT; CDR3: CSASGGALNTEAFF; D: -; J: TRBJ1-1; V: TRBV20-1; size: -
DNA: TGTGCCAGCAGCCAAGATTCTGGGGGGGATCAGCCCCAGCATTTT; CDR3: CASSQDSGGDQPQHF; D: -; J: TRBJ1-5; V: TRBV3-1/TRBV3-2; size: -
DNA: TGTGCCAGCTCACCGGGACAGCCTGTGTTGGACTTC; CDR3: CASSPGQPVLDF; D: TRBD1; J: TRBJ2-5; V: TRBV18; size: -
DNA: TGTGCCAGCAGCTTAGTGGCCGGGACTAGCGGGCGTCTTACCCAGTACTTC; CDR3: CASSLVAGTSGRLTQYF; D: TRBD2; J: TRBJ2-5; V: TRBV11-2; size: -
DNA: TGTGCCAGTAGTGCCGACAGGGCCGGGGAGCTGTTTTTT; CDR3: CASSADRAGELFF; D: TRBD1; J: TRBJ2-2; V: TRBV19; size: -
DNA: TGTGCCAGCAGCCCCCAGGGGAGGACGGAAGAGACTGAAGCTTTCTTT; CDR3: CASSPQGRTEETEAFF; D: -; J: TRBJ1-1; V: TRBV9; size: -
DNA: TGTGCCAGCAGTCCCTCCGCTGGACGGAGAGCAATAAGGGGCTACACCTTC; CDR3: CASSPSAGRRAIRGYTF; D: -; J: TRBJ1-2; V: TRBV28; size: -
DNA: TGTGCCAGCACCGTCTACAGGGGGCAGATAGGGGGCACTGAAGCTTTCTTT; CDR3: CASTVYRGQIGGTEAFF; D: TRBD1; J: TRBJ1-1; V: TRBV2; size: -
DNA: TGCAGCTCATTCTACGGGGCTAGCACAGATACGCAGTATTTT; CDR3: CSSFYGASTDTQYF; D: -; J: TRBJ2-3; V: TRBV29-1; size: once
DNA: TGTGCCAGCAGCCAAGAGAACAGGGAAGTCTATGGCTACACCTTC; CDR3: CASSQENREVYGYTF; D: -; J: TRBJ1-2; V: TRBV4-2; size: -
DNA: TGCGCCAGCAGTCAATCGGGAGGAAACTCCTACGAGCAGTACTTC; CDR3: CASSQSGGNSYEQYF; D: -; J: TRBJ2-7; V: TRBV23-1; size: -
DNA: TGTGCCAGCAGTTATCTGGGGTTAGGTTCACCCCTCCACTTT; CDR3: CASSYLGLGSPLHF; D: -; J: TRBJ1-6; V: TRBV6-6; size: once
DNA: TGTGCCAGCAGGGGCATAAGCTCTGGGGCCAACGTCCTGACTTTC; CDR3: CASRGISSGANVLTF; D: -; J: TRBJ2-6; V: TRBV6-5; size: once
DNA: TGTGCCAGTAGTATAGGACAGGGAGATAGCAATCAGCCCCAGCATTTT; CDR3: CASSIGQGDSNQPQHF; D: TRBD1; J: TRBJ1-5; V: TRBV19; size: few
DNA: TGTGCCAGCAGCTTCCAACAGGGGGTTGGCGGGGAGCTGTTTTTT; CDR3: CASSFQQGVGGELFF; D: TRBD1; J: TRBJ2-2; V: TRBV11-3; size: once
DNA: TGTGCCAGCTCACTAGGACAGGACCTCAATTCACCCCTCCACTTT; CDR3: CASSLGQDLNSPLHF; D: TRBD1; J: TRBJ1-6; V: TRBV18; size: once
DNA: TGTGCCAGCAGCTCGACTAGCGGTTACGAGCAGTACTTC; CDR3: CASSSTSGYEQYF; D: TRBD2; J: TRBJ2-7; V: TRBV27; size: -
DNA: TGTGCCAGCAGCGTAGCAGACCTGGGTTCACCCCTCCACTTT; CDR3: CASSVADLGSPLHF; D: -; J: TRBJ1-6; V: TRBV9; size: few
DNA: TGCGCCAGCAGCTTGGCAGGGGGCAGGGGCGATACTAACTATGGCTACACCTTC; CDR3: CASSLAGGRGDTNYGYTF; D: TRBD1; J: TRBJ1-2; V: TRBV5-1; size: -
DNA: TGTGCCAGCAGCCCGGAGTATACTGAAGCTTTCTTT; CDR3: CASSPEYTEAFF; D: -; J: TRBJ1-1; V: TRBV7-2; size: once
DNA: TGTGCCAGCAATCCCTTGGCGGGGACTAATGAAAAACTGTTTTTT; CDR3: CASNPLAGTNEKLFF; D: -; J: TRBJ1-4; V: TRBV7-7; size: -
DNA: TGTGCCAGCAGCCTCTATAGGTCCGGGGGGTTAGAGACCCAGTACTTC; CDR3: CASSLYRSGGLETQYF; D: TRBD2; J: TRBJ2-5; V: TRBV3-1/TRBV3-2; size: -
DNA: TGTGCCAGCCTTCGAGAGCTAGGTAATGAGCAGTTCTTC; CDR3: CASLRELGNEQFF; D: -; J: TRBJ2-1; V: TRBV5-6; size: -
DNA: TGTGCCAGCTCACCCCCGGGGCCGTTGAGCTTCGAGCAGTACTTC; CDR3: CASSPPGPLSFEQYF; D: -; J: TRBJ2-7; V: TRBV18; size: few